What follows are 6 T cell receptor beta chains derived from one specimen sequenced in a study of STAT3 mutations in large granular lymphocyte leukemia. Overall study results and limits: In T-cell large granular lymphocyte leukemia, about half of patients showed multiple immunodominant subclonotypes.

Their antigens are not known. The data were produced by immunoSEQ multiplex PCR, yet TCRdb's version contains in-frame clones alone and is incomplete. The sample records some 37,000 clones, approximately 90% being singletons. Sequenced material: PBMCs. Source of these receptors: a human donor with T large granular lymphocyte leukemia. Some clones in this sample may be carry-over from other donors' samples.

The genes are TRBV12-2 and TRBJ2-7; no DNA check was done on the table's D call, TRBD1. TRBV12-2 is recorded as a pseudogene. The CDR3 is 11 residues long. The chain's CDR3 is CASRPHYEQYF. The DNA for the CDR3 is TGTGCAAGTCGCCCACATTACGAGCAGTACTTC.

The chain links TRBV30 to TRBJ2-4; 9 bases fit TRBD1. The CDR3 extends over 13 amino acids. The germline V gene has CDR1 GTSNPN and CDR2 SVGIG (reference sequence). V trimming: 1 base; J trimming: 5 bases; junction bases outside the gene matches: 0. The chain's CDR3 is CAWSGDRENIQYF. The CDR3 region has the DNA TGTGCCTGGAGTGGGGACAGGGAAAACATTCAGTACTTC.

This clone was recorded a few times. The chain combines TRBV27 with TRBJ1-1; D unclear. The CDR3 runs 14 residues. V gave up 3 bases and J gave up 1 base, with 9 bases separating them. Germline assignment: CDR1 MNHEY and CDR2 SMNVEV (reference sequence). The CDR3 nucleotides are TGTGCCAGCAGTTTGAAGGAGACGAACACTGAAGCTTTCTTT. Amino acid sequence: CASSLKETNTEAFF.

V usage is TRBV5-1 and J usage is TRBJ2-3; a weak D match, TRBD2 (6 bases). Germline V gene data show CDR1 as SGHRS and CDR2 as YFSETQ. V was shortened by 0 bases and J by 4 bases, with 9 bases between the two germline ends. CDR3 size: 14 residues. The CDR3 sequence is CASSLGGASDTQYF. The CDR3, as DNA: TGCGCCAGCAGCTTGGGCGGGGCATCAGATACGCAGTATTTT.

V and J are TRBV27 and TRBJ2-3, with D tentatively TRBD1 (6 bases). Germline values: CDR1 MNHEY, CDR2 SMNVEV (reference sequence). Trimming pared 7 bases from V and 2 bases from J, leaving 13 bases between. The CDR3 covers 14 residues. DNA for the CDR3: TGTGCCAGCAAGGATCCAGGGGCCACAGATACGCAGTATTTT. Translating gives CASKDPGATDTQYF.

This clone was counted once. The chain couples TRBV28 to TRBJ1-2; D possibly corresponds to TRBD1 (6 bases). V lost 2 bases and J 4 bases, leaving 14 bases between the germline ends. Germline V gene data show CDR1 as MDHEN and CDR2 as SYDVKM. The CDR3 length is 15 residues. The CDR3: CASSLSPGQSYGYTF. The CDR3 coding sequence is TGTGCCAGCAGTTTAAGCCCGGGACAAAGCTATGGCTACACCTTC.